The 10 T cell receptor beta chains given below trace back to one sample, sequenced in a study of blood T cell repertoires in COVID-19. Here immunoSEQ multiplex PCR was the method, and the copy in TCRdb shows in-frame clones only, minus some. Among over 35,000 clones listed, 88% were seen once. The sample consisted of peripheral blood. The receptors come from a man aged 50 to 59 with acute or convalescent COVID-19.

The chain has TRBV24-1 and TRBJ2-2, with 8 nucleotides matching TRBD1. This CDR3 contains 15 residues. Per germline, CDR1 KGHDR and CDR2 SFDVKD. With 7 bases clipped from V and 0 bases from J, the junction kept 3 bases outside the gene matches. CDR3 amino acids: CATRETGANTGELFF. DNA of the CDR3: TGTGCCACCAGAGAGACAGGGGCGAACACCGGGGAGCTGTTTTTT.

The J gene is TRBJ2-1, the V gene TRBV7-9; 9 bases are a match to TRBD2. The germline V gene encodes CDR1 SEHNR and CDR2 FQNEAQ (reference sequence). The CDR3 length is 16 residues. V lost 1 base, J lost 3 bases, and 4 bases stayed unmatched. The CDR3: CASSLGSSGSYNEQFF. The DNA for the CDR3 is TGTGCCAGCAGCTTAGGAAGTAGCGGGAGCTACAATGAGCAGTTCTTC. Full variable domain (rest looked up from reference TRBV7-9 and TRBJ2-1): DTGVSQNPRHKITKRGQNVTFRCDPISEHNRLYWYRQTLGQGPEFLTYFQNEAQLEKSRLLSDRFSAERPKGSFSTLEIQRTEQGDSAMYLCASSLGSSGSYNEQFFGPGTRLTVL.

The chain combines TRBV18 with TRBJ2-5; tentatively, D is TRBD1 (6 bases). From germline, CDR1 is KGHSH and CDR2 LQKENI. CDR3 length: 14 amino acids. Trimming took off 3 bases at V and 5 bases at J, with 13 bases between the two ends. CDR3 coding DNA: TGTGCCAGCTCACCGGGACACCTCCGTGAGACCCAGTACTTC. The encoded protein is CASSPGHLRETQYF.

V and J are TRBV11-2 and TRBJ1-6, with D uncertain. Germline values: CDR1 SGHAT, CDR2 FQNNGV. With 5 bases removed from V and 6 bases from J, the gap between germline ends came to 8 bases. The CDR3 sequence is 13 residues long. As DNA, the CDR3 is TGTGCCAGCAGCCCAGACTTTAATTCACCCCTCCACTTT. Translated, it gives CASSPDFNSPLHF.

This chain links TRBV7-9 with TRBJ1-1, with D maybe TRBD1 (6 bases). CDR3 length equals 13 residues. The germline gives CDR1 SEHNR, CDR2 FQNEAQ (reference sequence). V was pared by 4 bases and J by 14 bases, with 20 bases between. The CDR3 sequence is CASSSIDWQGPFF. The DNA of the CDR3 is TGTGCCAGCAGCTCCATAGACTGGCAGGGGCCGTTCTTT. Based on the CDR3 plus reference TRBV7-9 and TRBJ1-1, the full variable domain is DTGVSQNPRHKITKRGQNVTFRCDPISEHNRLYWYRQTLGQGPEFLTYFQNEAQLEKSRLLSDRFSAERPKGSFSTLEIQRTEQGDSAMYLCASSSIDWQGPFFGQGTRLTVV.

Here the CDR3 reads CAWSPGHITGEQYF. The DNA for the CDR3 is TGTGCCTGGAGCCCGGGACACATTACAGGGGAGCAGTACTTC. The rearrangement uses TRBV30 and TRBJ2-7; the D gene is possibly TRBD1 (6 bases). Germline assignment: CDR1 GTSNPN and CDR2 SVGIG (reference sequence). V lost 3 bases, J lost 7 bases, and 19 bases lay in between. This CDR3 has 14 residues. The full variable domain, in which reference TRBV30 and TRBJ2-7 provide the parts outside the CDR3, is SQTIHQWPATLVQPVGSPLSLECTVEGTSNPNLYWYRQAAGRGLQLLFYSVGIGQISSEVPQNLSASRPQDRQFILSSKKLLLSDSGFYLCAWSPGHITGEQYFGPGTRLTVT.

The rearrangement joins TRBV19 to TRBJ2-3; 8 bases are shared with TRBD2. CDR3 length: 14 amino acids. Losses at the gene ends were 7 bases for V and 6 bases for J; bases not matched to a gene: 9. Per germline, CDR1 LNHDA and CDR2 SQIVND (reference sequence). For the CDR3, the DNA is TGTGCCAGTACGTCTGGGCGGGAGGTCGATACGCAGTATTTT. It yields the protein CASTSGREVDTQYF.

The CDR3 protein is CASSLPGGELFF. CDR3 in DNA: TGTGCCAGCAGCTTACCGGGCGGGGAGCTGTTTTTT. V and J are TRBV7-3 and TRBJ2-2; no definite D call. Per germline, CDR1 SGHTA and CDR2 FQGTGA. The V end was cut by 2 bases, the J end by 7 bases, with 5 bases between. CDR3 length: 12 residues.

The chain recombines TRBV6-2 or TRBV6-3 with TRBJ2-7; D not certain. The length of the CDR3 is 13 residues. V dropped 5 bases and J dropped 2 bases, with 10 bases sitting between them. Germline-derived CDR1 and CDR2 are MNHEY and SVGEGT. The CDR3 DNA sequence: TGTGCCAGCAGTCGTCAGAACACCTACGAGCAGTACTTC. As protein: CASSRQNTYEQYF.

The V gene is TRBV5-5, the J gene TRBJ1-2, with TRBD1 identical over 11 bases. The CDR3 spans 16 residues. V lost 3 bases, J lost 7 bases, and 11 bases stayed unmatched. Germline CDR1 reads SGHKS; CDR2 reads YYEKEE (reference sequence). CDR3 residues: CASSWGTGQGEGGYTF. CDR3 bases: TGTGCCAGCAGCTGGGGAACGGGACAGGGGGAAGGTGGCTACACCTTC.